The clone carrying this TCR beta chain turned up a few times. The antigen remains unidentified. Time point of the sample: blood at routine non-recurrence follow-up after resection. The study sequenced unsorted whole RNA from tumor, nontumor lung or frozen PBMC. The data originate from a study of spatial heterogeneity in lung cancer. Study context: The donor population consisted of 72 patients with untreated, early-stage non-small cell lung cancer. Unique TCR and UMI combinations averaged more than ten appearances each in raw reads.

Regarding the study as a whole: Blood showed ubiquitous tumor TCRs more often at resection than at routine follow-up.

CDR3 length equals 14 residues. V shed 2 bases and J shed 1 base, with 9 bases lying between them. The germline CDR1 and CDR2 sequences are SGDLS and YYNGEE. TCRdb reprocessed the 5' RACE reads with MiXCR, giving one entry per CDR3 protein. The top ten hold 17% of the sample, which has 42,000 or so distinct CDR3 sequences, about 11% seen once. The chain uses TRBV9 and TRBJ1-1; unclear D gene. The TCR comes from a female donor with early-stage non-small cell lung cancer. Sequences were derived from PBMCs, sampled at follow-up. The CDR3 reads CASSVASRNTEAFF. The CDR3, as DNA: TGTGCCAGCAGCGTGGCCTCAAGGAACACTGAAGCTTTCTTT.